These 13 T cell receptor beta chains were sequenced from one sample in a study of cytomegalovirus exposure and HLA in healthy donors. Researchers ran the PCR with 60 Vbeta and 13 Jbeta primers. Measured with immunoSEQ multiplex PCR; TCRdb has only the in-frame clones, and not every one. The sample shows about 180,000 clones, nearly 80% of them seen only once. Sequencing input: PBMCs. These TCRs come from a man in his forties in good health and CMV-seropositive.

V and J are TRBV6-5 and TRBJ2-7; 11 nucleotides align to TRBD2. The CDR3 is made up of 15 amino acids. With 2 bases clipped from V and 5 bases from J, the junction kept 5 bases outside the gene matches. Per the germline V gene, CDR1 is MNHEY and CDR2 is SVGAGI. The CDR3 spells CASSYTSGSLDEQYF. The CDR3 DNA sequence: TGTGCCAGCAGTTACACTAGCGGGAGTCTCGACGAGCAGTACTTC.

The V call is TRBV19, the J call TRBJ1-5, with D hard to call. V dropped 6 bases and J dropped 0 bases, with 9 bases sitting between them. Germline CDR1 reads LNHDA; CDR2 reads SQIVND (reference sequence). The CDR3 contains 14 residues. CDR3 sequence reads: CASSRTNSNQPQHF. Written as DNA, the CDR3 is TGTGCCAGTAGCAGGACTAATAGCAATCAGCCCCAGCATTTT.

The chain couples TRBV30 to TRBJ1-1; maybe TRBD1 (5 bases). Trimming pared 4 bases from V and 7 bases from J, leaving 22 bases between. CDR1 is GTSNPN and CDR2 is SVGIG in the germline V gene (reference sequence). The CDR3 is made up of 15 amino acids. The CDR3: CAWTGPGEGFVEAFF. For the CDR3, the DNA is TGTGCCTGGACCGGCCCGGGGGAGGGTTTTGTTGAAGCTTTCTTT.

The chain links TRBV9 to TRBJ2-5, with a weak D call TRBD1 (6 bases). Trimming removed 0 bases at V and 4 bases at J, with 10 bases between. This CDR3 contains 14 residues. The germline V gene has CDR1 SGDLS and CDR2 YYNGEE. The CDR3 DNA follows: TGTGCCAGCAGCGTAGGTAGCAGGGGAGAGACCCAGTACTTC. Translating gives CASSVGSRGETQYF.

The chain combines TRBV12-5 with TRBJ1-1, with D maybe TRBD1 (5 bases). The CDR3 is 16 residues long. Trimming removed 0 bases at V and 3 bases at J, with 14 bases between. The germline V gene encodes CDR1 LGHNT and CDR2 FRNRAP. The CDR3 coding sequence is TGTGCTAGTGGTTTGGTAAAGCCCAAGGGGTACACTGAAGCTTTCTTT. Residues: CASGLVKPKGYTEAFF.

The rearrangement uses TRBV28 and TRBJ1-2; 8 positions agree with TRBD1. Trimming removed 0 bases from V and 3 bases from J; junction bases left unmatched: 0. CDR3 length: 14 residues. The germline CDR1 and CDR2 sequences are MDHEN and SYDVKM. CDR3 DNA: TGTGCCAGCAGTTTATGGACAGGGGACTATGGCTACACCTTC. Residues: CASSLWTGDYGYTF.

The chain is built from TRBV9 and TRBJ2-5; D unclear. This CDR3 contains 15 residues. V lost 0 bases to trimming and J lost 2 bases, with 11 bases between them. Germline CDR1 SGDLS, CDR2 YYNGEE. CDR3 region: CASSVASREQETQYF. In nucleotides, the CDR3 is TGTGCCAGCAGCGTAGCTTCCCGAGAACAAGAGACCCAGTACTTC.

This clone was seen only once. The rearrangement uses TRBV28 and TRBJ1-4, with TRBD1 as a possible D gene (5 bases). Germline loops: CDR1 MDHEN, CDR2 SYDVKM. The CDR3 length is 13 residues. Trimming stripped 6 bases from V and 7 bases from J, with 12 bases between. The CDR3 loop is CASRSGRSEKLFF. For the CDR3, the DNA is TGTGCCAGCAGATCAGGGAGGAGTGAAAAACTGTTTTTT.

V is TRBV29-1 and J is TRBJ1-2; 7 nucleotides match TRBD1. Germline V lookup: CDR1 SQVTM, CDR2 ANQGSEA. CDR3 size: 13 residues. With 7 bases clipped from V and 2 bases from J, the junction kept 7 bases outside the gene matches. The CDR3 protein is CSASKQGNYGYTF. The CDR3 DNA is TGCAGCGCCTCTAAACAGGGGAACTATGGCTACACCTTC.

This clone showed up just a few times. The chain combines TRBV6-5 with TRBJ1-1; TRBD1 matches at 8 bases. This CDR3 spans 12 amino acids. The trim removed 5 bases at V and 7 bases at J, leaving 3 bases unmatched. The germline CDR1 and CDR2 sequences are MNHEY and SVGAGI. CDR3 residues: CASSRQGSEAFF. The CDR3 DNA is TGTGCCAGCAGTAGACAGGGGAGTGAAGCTTTCTTT.

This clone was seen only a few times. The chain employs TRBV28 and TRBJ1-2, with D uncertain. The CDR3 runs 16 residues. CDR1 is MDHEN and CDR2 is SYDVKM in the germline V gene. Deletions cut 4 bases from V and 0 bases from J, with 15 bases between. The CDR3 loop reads CASSSIVRVANYGYTF. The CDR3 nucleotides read TGTGCCAGCAGTTCTATCGTCCGGGTCGCTAACTATGGCTACACCTTC.

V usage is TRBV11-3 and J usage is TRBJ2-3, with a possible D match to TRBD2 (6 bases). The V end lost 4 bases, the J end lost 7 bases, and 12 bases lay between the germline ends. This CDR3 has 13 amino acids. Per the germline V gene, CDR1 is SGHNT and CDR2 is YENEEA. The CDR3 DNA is TGTGCCAGCAGCTCCGCTAGCGTGTATACGCAGTATTTT. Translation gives CASSSASVYTQYF.

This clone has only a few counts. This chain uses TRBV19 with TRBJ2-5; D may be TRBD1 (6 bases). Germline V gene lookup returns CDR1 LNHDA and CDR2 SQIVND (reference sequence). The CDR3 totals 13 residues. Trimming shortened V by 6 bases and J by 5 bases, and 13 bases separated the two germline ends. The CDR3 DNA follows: TGTGCCAGTAGGTTAACAGGGATGGAGACCCAGTACTTC. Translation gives CASRLTGMETQYF.